This is a list of T cell receptor beta chains from one sample in a study of blood T cells in healthy people across ages. TCRdb used MiXCR to reprocess the 5' RACE reads, holding one entry per CDR3 protein. The sample includes roughly 500,000 distinct CDR3 sequences, approximately 27% of them seen just once. Material for sequencing was blood. The receptors come from a woman in her 70s in good health. CDR3s include the opening cysteine and the closing phenylalanine or tryptophan. Fields, in order: D gene, clone size, J gene, V gene, CDR3 protein, CDR3 DNA. A D gene is named only where the DNA matches it firmly. Where a row states a size, it is once, few, many or the class of an expanded clone; other rows omit it.

TRBD2,-,TRBJ2-1,TRBV7-2,CASSLSGISYNEQFF,TGTGCCAGCAGCTTGAGCGGGATTTCCTACAATGAGCAGTTCTTC
TRBD1,-,TRBJ1-1,TRBV25-1,CASRWGAQGATEAFF,TGTGCCAGCAGGTGGGGGGCACAGGGGGCGACTGAAGCTTTCTTT
TRBD1,-,TRBJ2-3,TRBV29-1,CSIGQGEDTQYF,TGCAGCATCGGACAGGGTGAAGATACGCAGTATTTT
TRBD1,-,TRBJ2-6,TRBV12-3/TRBV12-4,CASTRTGGLGANVLTF,TGTGCCAGCACCCGGACAGGGGGTCTAGGGGCCAACGTCCTGACTTTC
-,few,TRBJ2-7,TRBV29-1,CSVATYEQYF,TGCAGCGTTGCAACTTACGAGCAGTACTTC
-,few,TRBJ2-3,TRBV29-1,CSVRPGTDTQYF,TGCAGCGTACGTCCGGGCACAGATACGCAGTATTTT
-,-,TRBJ1-2,TRBV6-1,CASSDVSLYGYTF,TGTGCCAGCAGTGATGTTTCCCTCTATGGCTACACCTTC
TRBD1,few,TRBJ2-2,TRBV7-2,CASRRRQGDTGELFF,TGTGCCAGCAGGCGAAGGCAGGGGGACACCGGGGAGCTGTTTTTT
TRBD1,-,TRBJ2-7,TRBV29-1,CSAPGQAGYEQYF,TGCAGCGCCCCGGGACAGGCAGGATACGAGCAGTACTTC
-,-,TRBJ2-2,TRBV9,CASSVAWGANTGELFF,TGTGCCAGCAGCGTAGCATGGGGTGCGAACACCGGGGAGCTGTTTTTT
-,-,TRBJ1-1,TRBV27,CASSLSGSAGARGTEAFF,TGTGCCAGCAGTTTATCAGGGTCGGCGGGGGCGAGGGGTACTGAAGCTTTCTTT
TRBD2,-,TRBJ2-3,TRBV18,CASSRKTSASTDTQYF,TGTGCCAGCTCAAGAAAGACTAGCGCAAGCACAGATACGCAGTATTTT
-,few,TRBJ2-5,TRBV7-7,CASSLTNQETQYF,TGTGCTAGCAGCTTAACTAATCAAGAGACCCAGTACTTC
-,many,TRBJ2-7,TRBV7-2,CASSSTTPGEQYF,TGTGCCAGCAGCTCCACCACGCCCGGAGAGCAGTACTTC
TRBD2,few,TRBJ2-5,TRBV20-1,CSASPTSGVDEQFF,TGCAGTGCTAGCCCGACTAGCGGGGTGGATGAGCAATTCTTC
-,many,TRBJ1-1,TRBV7-6,CASSLAPAGLSYTEAFF,TGTGCCAGCAGCTTAGCGCCCGCGGGACTTTCCTACACTGAAGCTTTCTTT
TRBD1,-,TRBJ2-1,TRBV15,CATSRGIQGAWNEQFF,TGTGCCACCAGCAGAGGGATACAGGGGGCCTGGAACGAGCAGTTCTTC
TRBD1,few,TRBJ2-3,TRBV20-1,CSAAQGDTQYF,TGCAGTGCGGCACAGGGGGATACGCAGTATTTT
-,-,TRBJ2-5,TRBV19,CASSPRGIRGETQYF,TGTGCCAGTTCTCCACGGGGTATACGAGGGGAGACCCAGTACTTC
-,-,TRBJ2-1,TRBV20-1,CSASRRVDEQFF,TGCAGTGCTAGTCGGAGGGTGGATGAGCAGTTCTTC
TRBD2,-,TRBJ2-3,TRBV5-1,CASSRTSGGARTDTQYF,TGCGCCAGCAGCCGAACTAGCGGGGGGGCGCGCACAGATACGCAGTATTTT